This T cell receptor (beta chain) was found in a study of blood T cell repertoires in COVID-19. Sequencing was performed with immunoSEQ multiplex PCR; in TCRdb, only in-frame clones are kept and a portion is missing. The sample records roughly 200,000 clones, just under 90% being singletons. The CDR3 totals 14 residues. Germline CDR1 and CDR2: SQVTM and ANQGSEA. V lost 5 bases to trimming and J lost 2 bases, with 12 bases between them. The rearrangement joins TRBV29-1 to TRBJ2-2; tentatively, D is TRBD2 (6 bases). The sample taken for sequencing was PBMCs or T cells enriched from blood (not recorded which). The receptor was isolated from a man aged 25 to 40 who had recovered from COVID-19. The CDR3 nucleotides read TGCAGCGTTCCGAACGGGAGAAACACCGGGGAGCTGTTTTTT. Protein product: CSVPNGRNTGELFF.